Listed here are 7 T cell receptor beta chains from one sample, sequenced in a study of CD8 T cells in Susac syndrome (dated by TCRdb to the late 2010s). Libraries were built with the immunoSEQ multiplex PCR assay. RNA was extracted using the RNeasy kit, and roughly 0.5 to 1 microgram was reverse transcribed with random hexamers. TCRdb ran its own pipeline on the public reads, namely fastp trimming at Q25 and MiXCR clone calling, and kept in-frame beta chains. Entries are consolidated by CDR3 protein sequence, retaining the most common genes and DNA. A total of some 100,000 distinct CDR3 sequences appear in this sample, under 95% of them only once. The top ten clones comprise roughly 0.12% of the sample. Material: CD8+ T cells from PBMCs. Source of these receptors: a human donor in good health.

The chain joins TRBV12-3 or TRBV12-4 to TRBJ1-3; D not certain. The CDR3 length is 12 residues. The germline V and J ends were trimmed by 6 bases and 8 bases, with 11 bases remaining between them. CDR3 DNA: TGTGCCAGCAGCCCTCAATTGGACACCATATATTTT. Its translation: CASSPQLDTIYF.

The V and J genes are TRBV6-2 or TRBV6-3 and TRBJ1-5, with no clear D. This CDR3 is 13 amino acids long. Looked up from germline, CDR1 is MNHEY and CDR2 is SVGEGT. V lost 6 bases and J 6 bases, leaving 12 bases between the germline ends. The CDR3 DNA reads TGTGCCAGCAGCCTCCCAAATGGTCAGCCCCAGCATTTT. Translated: CASSLPNGQPQHF.

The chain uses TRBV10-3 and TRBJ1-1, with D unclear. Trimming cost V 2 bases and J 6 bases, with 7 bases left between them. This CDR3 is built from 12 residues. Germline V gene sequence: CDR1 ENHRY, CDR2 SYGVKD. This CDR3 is CAISEAGAEAFF. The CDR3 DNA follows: TGTGCCATCAGTGAGGCCGGGGCTGAAGCTTTCTTT.

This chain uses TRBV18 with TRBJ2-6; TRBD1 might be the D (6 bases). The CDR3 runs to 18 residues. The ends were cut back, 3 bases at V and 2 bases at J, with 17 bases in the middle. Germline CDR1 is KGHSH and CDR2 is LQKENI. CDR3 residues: CASSPKTGFNPGANVLTF. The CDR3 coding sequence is TGTGCCAGCTCACCTAAAACAGGGTTCAACCCTGGGGCCAACGTCCTGACTTTC.

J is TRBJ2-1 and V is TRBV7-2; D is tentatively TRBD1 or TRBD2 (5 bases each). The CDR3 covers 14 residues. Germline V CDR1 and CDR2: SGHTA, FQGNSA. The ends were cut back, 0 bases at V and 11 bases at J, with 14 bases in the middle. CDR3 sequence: CASSLANPGPKQFF. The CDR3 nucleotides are TGTGCCAGCAGCTTAGCAAACCCGGGACCGAAGCAGTTCTTC.

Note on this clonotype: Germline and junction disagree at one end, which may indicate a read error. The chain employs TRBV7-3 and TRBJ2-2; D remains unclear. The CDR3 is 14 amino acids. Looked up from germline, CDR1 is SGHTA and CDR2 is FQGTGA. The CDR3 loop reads CASSPPVNSGELFF. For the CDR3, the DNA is TGTGCCAGCAGCCCCCCGGTGAACTCCGGGGAGCTGTTTTTT.

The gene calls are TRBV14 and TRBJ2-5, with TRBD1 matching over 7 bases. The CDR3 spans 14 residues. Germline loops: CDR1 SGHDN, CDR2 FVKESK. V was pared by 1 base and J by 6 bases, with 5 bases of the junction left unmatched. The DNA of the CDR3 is TGTGCCAGCAGCCAAGGACAGGGATTCAAGACCCAGTACTTC. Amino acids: CASSQGQGFKTQYF. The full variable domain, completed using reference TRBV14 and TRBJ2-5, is EAGVTQFPSHSVIEKGQTVTLRCDPISGHDNLYWYRRVMGKEIKFLLHFVKESKQDESGMPNNRFLAERTGGTYSTLKVQPAELEDSGVYFCASSQGQGFKTQYFGPGTRLLVL.